This T cell receptor (beta chain) was observed in a study of blood T cell repertoires in COVID-19. Overall study: Donors in the United States, Italy and Spain gave samples during acute or convalescent COVID-19. PBMCs, B-cell-depleted T cells, or T cells provided the cDNA or gDNA that made up the material.

The CDR3 totals 13 residues. V was pared by 4 bases and J by 6 bases, with 7 bases between. Libraries were prepared by immunoSEQ multiplex PCR; TCRdb keeps only in-frame clonotypes and omits some of them. The sample consists of around 67,000 clones, about 73% of them appearing once. The sequenced material came from peripheral blood. This TCR was recovered from a woman between 65 and 79 years old with acute or convalescent COVID-19. The chain is built from TRBV12-3 or TRBV12-4 and TRBJ1-6; D is unresolved. The chain's CDR3 is CASSSLFNSPLHF. The CDR3 DNA follows: TGTGCCAGCAGTTCCCTATTTAATTCACCCCTCCACTTT.